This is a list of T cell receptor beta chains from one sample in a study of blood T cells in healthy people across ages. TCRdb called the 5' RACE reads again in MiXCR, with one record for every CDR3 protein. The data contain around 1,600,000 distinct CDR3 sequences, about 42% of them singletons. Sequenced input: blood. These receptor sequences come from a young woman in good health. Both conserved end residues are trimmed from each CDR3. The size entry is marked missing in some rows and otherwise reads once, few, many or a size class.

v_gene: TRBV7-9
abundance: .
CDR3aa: ASTYQQEFYNEQF

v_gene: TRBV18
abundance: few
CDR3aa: ASSPYVGDTEAF

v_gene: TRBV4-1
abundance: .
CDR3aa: ASSLQGLAGNEQF

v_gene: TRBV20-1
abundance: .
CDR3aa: SGGSPPYEQY

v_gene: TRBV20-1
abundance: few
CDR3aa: SARLPSGADEQY

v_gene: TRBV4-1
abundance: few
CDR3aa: ASSQTVGSYEQY

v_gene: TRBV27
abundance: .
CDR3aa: ARQGTSGTEAF

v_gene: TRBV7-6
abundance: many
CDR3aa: GGGEDPPHRTDTQY

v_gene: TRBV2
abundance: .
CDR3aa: ASSEEWSEY

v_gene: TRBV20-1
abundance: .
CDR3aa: SAATSGKNIQY

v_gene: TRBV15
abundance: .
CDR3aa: ATSRGLPPDTQY

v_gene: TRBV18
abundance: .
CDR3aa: ASSPSGDQETQY

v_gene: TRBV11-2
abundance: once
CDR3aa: ASSLERGGNTEAF

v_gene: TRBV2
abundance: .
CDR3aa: ASSEGQGATPEKLF

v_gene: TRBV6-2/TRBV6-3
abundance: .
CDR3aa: ASSQQRMVH

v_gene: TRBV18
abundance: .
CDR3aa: ASSFLPLRGAVNEQF

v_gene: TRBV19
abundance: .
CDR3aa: ASSAQGASYNEQY

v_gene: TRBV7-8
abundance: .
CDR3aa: ASSPPSGISYNEQF

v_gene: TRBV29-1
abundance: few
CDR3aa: SVRSGQGAIVGYT

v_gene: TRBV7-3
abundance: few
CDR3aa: ASSLDWAGDTQY

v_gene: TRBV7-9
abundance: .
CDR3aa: ASSPTFTGTASQETQY

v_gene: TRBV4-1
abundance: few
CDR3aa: ASSQEDGTYNEQF